The 28 T cell receptor beta chains presented below share a single source sample, sequenced in a study of a mutant IDH1 vaccine in newly diagnosed glioma. Time point in this sample: baseline, week 1 (first vaccination visit). Treatment noted: pre-vaccination baseline after standard-of-care therapy. Assay used: immunoSEQ multiplex PCR; TCRdb lists only in-frame clones, some missing. The sample consists of some 60,000 clones, 91% of them appearing once. This specimen consisted of PBMCs, obtained from a glioma patient treated with radiotherapy, temozolomide or both. The origin of the receptors is a man in his forties or fifties with glioma.

V gene TRBV5-1 combines with J gene TRBJ2-3, with D perhaps matching TRBD2 (5 bases). Trimming stripped 3 bases from V and 0 bases from J, with 8 bases between. The CDR3 contains 14 residues. Germline V gives CDR1 SGHRS, CDR2 YFSETQ. The CDR3 coding sequence is TGCGCCAGCAGCTCCGGGGTTAGCACAGATACGCAGTATTTT. It is translated as CASSSGVSTDTQYF.

This clone appeared once. The chain couples TRBV28 to TRBJ1-2; no clear D. V was pared by 2 bases and J by 4 bases, with 8 bases between. The CDR3 runs 13 residues. Looked up from germline, CDR1 is MDHEN and CDR2 is SYDVKM. DNA for the CDR3: TGTGCCAGCAGTTTAAGTACGGCCTATGGCTACACCTTC. This codes for CASSLSTAYGYTF.

The rearrangement links TRBV7-8 to TRBJ2-3, with 12 positions matching TRBD2. CDR3 length: 17 amino acids. V lost 0 bases to trimming and J lost 4 bases; unmatched junction nucleotides: 5. Germline values: CDR1 SGHVS, CDR2 FQNEAQ. The CDR3 reads CASSLALLAGGADTQYF. In DNA form, the CDR3 reads TGTGCCAGCAGCTTAGCTTTACTAGCGGGAGGTGCAGATACGCAGTATTTT.

This clone is a singleton in its sample. The chain joins TRBV28 to TRBJ1-5; 8 bases are a match to TRBD1. V was clipped by 2 bases and J by 0 bases; unmatched bases: 6. The CDR3 covers 17 residues. Per the germline V gene, CDR1 is MDHEN and CDR2 is SYDVKM. CDR3 in amino acids: CASSLGRQGYSNQPQHF. CDR3 coding DNA: TGTGCCAGCAGTTTAGGGAGACAGGGGTATAGCAATCAGCCCCAGCATTTT.

The chain employs TRBV5-4 and TRBJ2-5, with a possible D match to TRBD1 (5 bases). V gave up 4 bases and J gave up 0 bases, with 13 bases separating them. This CDR3 spans 15 amino acids. The germline gives CDR1 SGHNT, CDR2 YYREEE (reference sequence). The CDR3, as DNA: TGTGCCAGCAGCCGCGTAGGGGAATACCAAGAGACCCAGTACTTC. Protein sequence: CASSRVGEYQETQYF.

This clone was picked up one time. V gene TRBV5-1 combines with J gene TRBJ1-2, with D possibly matching TRBD1 (5 bases). This CDR3 is built from 16 residues. The germline V gene has CDR1 SGHRS and CDR2 YFSETQ. V dropped 4 bases and J dropped 0 bases, with 16 bases sitting between them. CDR3 in amino acids: CASSPGRGSTNYGYTF. The CDR3 coding sequence is TGCGCCAGCAGCCCCGGTAGGGGATCGACTAACTATGGCTACACCTTC.

The chain carries TRBV5-5 and TRBJ1-1, with TRBD1 matching over 7 bases. This CDR3 spans 13 amino acids. Germline assignment: CDR1 SGHKS and CDR2 YYEKEE (reference sequence). Losses at the gene ends were 6 bases for V and 4 bases for J; bases not matched to a gene: 6. For the CDR3, the DNA is TGTGCCAGCACCTCAGAGGGGGCCACTGAAGCTTTCTTT. Protein product: CASTSEGATEAFF.

The chain recombines TRBV5-1 with TRBJ2-7; D is possibly TRBD1 (5 bases). The ends were cut back, 4 bases at V and 0 bases at J, with 11 bases in the middle. CDR1 is SGHRS and CDR2 is YFSETQ in the germline V gene. The CDR3 totals 14 residues. For the CDR3, the DNA is TGCGCCAGCAGCCTGGCAGGGAACTCCTACGAGCAGTACTTC. Protein sequence: CASSLAGNSYEQYF.

This clone appeared once. The chain couples TRBV10-3 to TRBJ2-3; TRBD2 matches 11 bases. The junction had 9 bases not matched to a gene; V was cut back by 7 bases and J by 6 bases. The CDR3 has 15 amino acids. Germline CDR1 ENHRY, CDR2 SYGVKD. The CDR3 DNA follows: TGTGCCATCACGGCCCGTAGCGGGAGGGGTGATACGCAGTATTTT. Its protein is CAITARSGRGDTQYF.

V usage is TRBV7-9 and J usage is TRBJ2-7; TRBD2 is a possible D gene (5 bases). CDR1 SEHNR and CDR2 FQNEAQ come from the germline V gene (reference sequence). CDR3 length equals 14 residues. Trimming removed 1 base from V and 6 bases from J, with 13 bases in between. DNA for the CDR3: TGTGCCAGCAGCTTAGGAGGGCTCCCTAGCGAGCAGTACTTC. Translating gives CASSLGGLPSEQYF. Based on the CDR3 plus reference TRBV7-9 and TRBJ2-7, the full variable domain is DTGVSQNPRHKITKRGQNVTFRCDPISEHNRLYWYRQTLGQGPEFLTYFQNEAQLEKSRLLSDRFSAERPKGSFSTLEIQRTEQGDSAMYLCASSLGGLPSEQYFGPGTRLTVT.

This clone was counted only a few times. The chain combines TRBV30 with TRBJ1-5; D remains unclear. V was trimmed by 3 bases and J by 3 bases, leaving 9 bases between them. The CDR3 is 13 amino acids. CDR1 and CDR2 from the germline V gene are GTSNPN and SVGIG (reference sequence). The chain's CDR3 is CAWSSGYNQPQHF. The CDR3 DNA reads TGTGCCTGGAGCTCGGGATACAATCAGCCCCAGCATTTT.

The chain couples TRBV5-1 to TRBJ2-3, with 10 bases that match TRBD2. This CDR3 has 17 residues. J was trimmed by 2 bases and V by 6 bases; bases with no gene match: 12. CDR1 and CDR2 (germline): SGHRS, YFSETQ. The CDR3 DNA follows: TGCGCCAGCAAAGGGGGCCCTAGCGGGAGATACACAGATACGCAGTATTTT. This encodes CASKGGPSGRYTDTQYF.

The chain is built from TRBV9 and TRBJ1-2, with a tentative D call TRBD1 (6 bases). Trimming cost V 0 bases and J 8 bases, with 8 bases left between them. The CDR3 length is 12 residues. Germline CDR1 SGDLS, CDR2 YYNGEE. CDR3 sequence: CASSVGGGGYTF. The CDR3 DNA reads as TGTGCCAGCAGCGTAGGGGGGGGCGGCTACACCTTC.

The V call is TRBV7-2, the J call TRBJ2-3, with D tentatively TRBD1 (6 bases). The germline gives CDR1 SGHTA, CDR2 FQGNSA. V lost 2 bases, J lost 2 bases, and 11 bases lay in between. The CDR3 consists of 15 residues. CDR3 nucleotide sequence: TGTGCCAGCAGCTTACATCAGGGGAACACAGATACGCAGTATTTT. It encodes CASSLHQGNTDTQYF.

The CDR3 here is CASSGGQVANEKLFF. The CDR3 nucleotides read TGTGCCAGCAGCGGGGGACAGGTGGCTAATGAAAAACTGTTTTTT. This sequence joins TRBV9 and TRBJ1-4; 8 bases are a match to TRBD1. The CDR3 consists of 15 residues. Trimming at V came to 3 bases and at J to 3 bases, leaving 4 bases not matched to a gene. Per the germline V gene, CDR1 is SGDLS and CDR2 is YYNGEE. The full variable domain, in which reference TRBV9 and TRBJ1-4 provide the parts outside the CDR3, is DSGVTQTPKHLITATGQRVTLRCSPRSGDLSVYWYQQSLDQGLQFLIQYYNGEERAKGNILERFSAQQFPDLHSELNLSSLELGDSALYFCASSGGQVANEKLFFGSGTQLSVL.

V is TRBV6-6 and J is TRBJ2-7; the D is unclear. V was pared by 5 bases and J by 1 base, with 9 bases between. There are 13 residues in the CDR3. CDR1 is MNHNY and CDR2 is SVGAGI in the germline V gene (reference sequence). The CDR3 DNA reads TGTGCCAGCAGTAGTTTGCTGTCCTACGAGCAGTACTTC. Its translation: CASSSLLSYEQYF.

The chain couples TRBV7-8 to TRBJ2-7; a weak D match, TRBD2 (6 bases). Germline V gene lookup returns CDR1 SGHVS and CDR2 FQNEAQ. CDR3 size: 14 residues. Trimming shortened V by 4 bases and J by 9 bases, and 19 bases separated the two germline ends. CDR3 bases: TGTGCCAGCAGCTCTATCGGGAGCCCTAAGGGGCAGTACTTC. Encoded protein: CASSSIGSPKGQYF.

The chain links TRBV15 to TRBJ1-1; 10 positions agree with TRBD1. The CDR3 length is 14 residues. V shed 7 bases, J shed 5 bases, and the junction held 7 bases outside the gene matches. In germline, CDR1 is LNHNV, CDR2 YYDKDF (reference sequence). CDR3 nucleotides: TGTGCCACCACCCCGACAGGGGGCTATACTGAAGCTTTCTTT. It codes for CATTPTGGYTEAFF.

The J gene is TRBJ2-7, the V gene TRBV4-3; possibly TRBD1 for D (5 bases). The CDR3 totals 16 residues. Trimming took off 3 bases at V and 2 bases at J, with 17 bases between the two ends. CDR1 is LGHNA and CDR2 is YSLEER in the germline V gene. CDR3 DNA: TGCGCCAGCAGCCATAATACAGGCTGGCTAACCTACGAGCAGTACTTC. Its translation is CASSHNTGWLTYEQYF.

This chain connects TRBV13 to TRBJ1-1, with 9 positions matching TRBD1. The V and J ends lost 5 bases and 0 bases, in that order; junction bases with no gene match: 7. The germline gives CDR1 PRHDT, CDR2 FYEKMQ (reference sequence). The CDR3 is 16 amino acids. In DNA, the CDR3 is TGTGCCAGCAGCAAGGACAGGGGTTGGGTGAACACTGAAGCTTTCTTT. It codes for CASSKDRGWVNTEAFF.

The rearrangement joins TRBV5-1 to TRBJ2-3; weak D call: TRBD2 (5 bases). The CDR3 totals 15 residues. Trimming stripped 2 bases from V and 5 bases from J, with 15 bases between. The germline V gene has CDR1 SGHRS and CDR2 YFSETQ. DNA of the CDR3: TGCGCCAGCAGCTTTGGGTACCGGGGTGGAGATACGCAGTATTTT. Amino acid sequence: CASSFGYRGGDTQYF.

As to this clone: Germline and junction disagree at one end, which may indicate a read error. The chain is built from TRBV27 and TRBJ1-1; TRBD1 matches at 11 bases. The CDR3 runs 12 residues. From germline, CDR1 is MNHEY and CDR2 SMNVEV (reference sequence). In nucleotides, the CDR3 is TGTGCCAGCAGTTTAGGTGAGGGACAGGGGGGTTTT. It yields the protein CASSLGEGQGGF.

The V and J genes are TRBV5-6 and TRBJ2-7; tentatively, D is TRBD1 (6 bases). The V end was cut by 4 bases, the J end by 11 bases, with 13 bases between. Germline V lookup: CDR1 SGHDT, CDR2 YYEEEE. The length of the CDR3 is 11 residues. CDR3 sequence (DNA): TGTGCCAGCAGCAACAGGGTAGTAGAGTACTTC. It specifies CASSNRVVEYF. The variable domain in full, completed from reference TRBV5-6 and TRBJ2-7, reads DAGVTQSPTHLIKTRGQQVTLRCSPKSGHDTVSWYQQALGQGPQFIFQYYEEEERQRGNFPDRFSGHQFPNYSSELNVNALLLGDSALYLCASSNRVVEYFGPGTRLTVT.

The chain links TRBV5-4 to TRBJ1-4, with 8 nucleotides matching TRBD1. The CDR3 has 16 residues. Per the germline V gene, CDR1 is SGHNT and CDR2 is YYREEE (reference sequence). J gave up 5 bases and V 3 bases, and 9 bases lay outside the gene matches. The CDR3 sequence is CASSSKSDRGNEKLFF. The DNA of the CDR3 is TGTGCCAGCAGCTCTAAATCCGACAGGGGAAATGAAAAACTGTTTTTT.

V usage is TRBV15 and J usage is TRBJ1-3; D unclear. The CDR3 totals 16 residues. Trimming cost V 1 base and J 10 bases, with 20 bases left between them. CDR1 is LNHNV, CDR2 YYDKDF, per germline (reference sequence). The CDR3 nucleotides read TGTGCCACCAGCAGAGCCCCCGGTTCCCGGGAACAAACCATATATTTT. Residues: CATSRAPGSREQTIYF.

The genes are TRBV19 and TRBJ2-7; D is possibly TRBD1 (6 bases). CDR1 is LNHDA and CDR2 is SQIVND in the germline V gene (reference sequence). With 8 bases removed from V and 4 bases from J, the gap between germline ends came to 18 bases. CDR3 size: 14 residues. CDR3 in DNA: TGTGCCAGTCAAGAACGATACAGGGAGTACGAGCAGTACTTC. Amino acids: CASQERYREYEQYF.

The V gene is TRBV30, the J gene TRBJ1-1; D gene ambiguous. The CDR3 has 16 residues. V was trimmed by 1 base and J by 3 bases, leaving 18 bases between them. The germline CDR1 and CDR2 sequences are GTSNPN and SVGIG (reference sequence). CDR3 in DNA: TGTGCCTGGAGTGGCCCCCGGGTCCCTGGACACACTGAAGCTTTCTTT. Translated: CAWSGPRVPGHTEAFF.

The rearrangement links TRBV27 to TRBJ1-5, with unresolved D. Trimming shortened V by 3 bases and J by 4 bases, and 7 bases separated the two germline ends. The CDR3 totals 13 residues. Germline V gene sequence: CDR1 MNHEY, CDR2 SMNVEV (reference sequence). The CDR3 DNA follows: TGTGCCAGCAGTTTTGCAGAGAATCAGCCCCAGCATTTT. Translation gives CASSFAENQPQHF.